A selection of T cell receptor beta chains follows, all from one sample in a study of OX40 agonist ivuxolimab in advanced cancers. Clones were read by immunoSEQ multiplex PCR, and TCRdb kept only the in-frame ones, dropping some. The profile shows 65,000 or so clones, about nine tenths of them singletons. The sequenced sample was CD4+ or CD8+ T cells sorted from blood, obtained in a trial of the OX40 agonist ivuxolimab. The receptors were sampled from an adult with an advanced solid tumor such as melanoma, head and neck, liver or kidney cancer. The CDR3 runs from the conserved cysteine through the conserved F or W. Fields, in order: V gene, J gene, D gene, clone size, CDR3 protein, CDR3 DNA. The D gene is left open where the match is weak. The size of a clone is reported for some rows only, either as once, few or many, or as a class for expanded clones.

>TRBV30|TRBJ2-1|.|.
CAWRRGSSYNEQFF
TGTGCCTGGAGGAGGGGAAGCTCCTACAATGAGCAGTTCTTC
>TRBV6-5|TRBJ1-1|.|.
CASWGGGTTEAFF
TGTGCCAGCTGGGGGGGCGGAACCACTGAAGCTTTCTTT
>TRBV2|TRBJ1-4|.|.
CASRLGEKLFF
TGTGCCAGCAGATTAGGTGAAAAACTGTTTTTT
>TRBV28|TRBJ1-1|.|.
CASTSPRENTEAFF
TGTGCCAGCACTTCCCCCCGGGAAAACACTGAAGCTTTCTTT
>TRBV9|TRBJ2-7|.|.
CASSRANSASYEQYF
TGTGCCAGCAGCCGCGCTAACTCCGCCTCCTACGAGCAGTACTTC
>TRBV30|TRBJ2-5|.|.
CAWSSKTIQETQYF
TGTGCCTGGAGTTCCAAGACGATCCAAGAGACCCAGTACTTC
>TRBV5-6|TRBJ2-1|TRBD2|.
CASSRAGGRTYNEQFF
TGTGCCAGCAGCCGTGCGGGGGGCCGTACCTACAATGAGCAGTTCTTC
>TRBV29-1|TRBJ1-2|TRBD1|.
CSANRGKDGYTF
TGCAGCGCCAACAGGGGCAAGGACGGCTACACCTTC
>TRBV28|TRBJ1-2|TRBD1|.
CASNRQGEDYGYTF
TGTGCCAGCAATAGACAGGGAGAGGACTATGGCTACACCTTC
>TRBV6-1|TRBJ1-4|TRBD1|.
CASSRDRAWEKLFF
TGTGCCAGCAGCCGGGACAGGGCATGGGAAAAACTGTTTTTT
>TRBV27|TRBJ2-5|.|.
CASSATSSWEETQYF
TGTGCCAGCAGTGCCACTTCCTCATGGGAGGAGACCCAGTACTTC
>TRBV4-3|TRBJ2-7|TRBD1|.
CASSQYTGASYEQYF
TGCGCCAGCAGCCAGTACACAGGGGCCTCCTACGAGCAGTACTTC
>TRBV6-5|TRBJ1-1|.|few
CASSYVLDTEAFF
TGTGCCAGCAGTTACGTGTTGGACACTGAAGCTTTCTTT
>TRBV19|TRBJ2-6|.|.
CASNPGRISGANVLTF
TGTGCCAGTAACCCCGGACGGATCTCTGGGGCCAACGTCCTGACTTTC
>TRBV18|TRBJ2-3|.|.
CASSASQGTDTQYF
TGTGCCAGCTCCGCATCCCAGGGGACAGATACGCAGTATTTT
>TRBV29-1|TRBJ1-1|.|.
CSVFGARNTEAFF
TGCAGCGTTTTTGGGGCGAGGAACACTGAAGCTTTCTTT
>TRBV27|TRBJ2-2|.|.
CASSSDVRPGRGNGELFF
TGTGCCAGCAGTTCCGACGTAAGACCGGGACGGGGGAACGGGGAGCTGTTTTTT
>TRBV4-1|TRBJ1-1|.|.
CASSQGPGAGRMPGNTEAFF
TGCGCCAGCAGCCAAGGGCCTGGGGCAGGACGAATGCCGGGTAACACTGAAGCTTTCTTT
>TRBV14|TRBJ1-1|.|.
CASSQGVYTEAFF
TGTGCCAGCAGCCAAGGGGTCTACACTGAAGCTTTCTTT
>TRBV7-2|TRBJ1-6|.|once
CASSLNFQGPPLHF
TGTGCCAGCAGCTTAAACTTCCAGGGCCCACCCCTCCACTTT
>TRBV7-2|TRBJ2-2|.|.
CASSLQGAGELFF
TGTGCCAGCAGCCTACAGGGCGCAGGGGAGCTGTTTTTT
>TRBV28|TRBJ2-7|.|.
CASSSDSSYEQYF
TGTGCCAGCAGTTCGGACAGTTCCTACGAGCAGTACTTC
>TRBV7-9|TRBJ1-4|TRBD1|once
CASSLTTGGEKLFF
TGTGCCAGCAGCTTAACAACAGGGGGTGAAAAACTGTTTTTT
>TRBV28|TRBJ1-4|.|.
CASSPPGASYEKLFF
TGTGCCAGCAGTCCCCCAGGGGCAAGTTATGAAAAACTGTTTTTT
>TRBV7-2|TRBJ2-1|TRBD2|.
CASSPRTSGGAYNEQFF
TGTGCCAGCAGCCCCCGGACTAGCGGGGGGGCATACAATGAGCAGTTCTTC
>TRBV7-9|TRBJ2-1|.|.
CASRGISLVGNEQFF
TGTGCCAGCAGAGGTATCAGTTTGGTTGGAAATGAGCAGTTCTTC
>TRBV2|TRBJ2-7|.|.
CASLGHSYEQYF
TGTGCCAGCTTAGGCCATTCCTACGAGCAGTACTTC
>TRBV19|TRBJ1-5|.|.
CASRPTRAGLDQPQHF
TGTGCCAGTAGACCTACGCGGGCAGGGTTAGATCAGCCCCAGCATTTT
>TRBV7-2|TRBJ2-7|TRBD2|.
CASSSLGRGEQYF
TGTGCCAGCAGTTCCCTCGGGAGGGGCGAGCAGTACTTC